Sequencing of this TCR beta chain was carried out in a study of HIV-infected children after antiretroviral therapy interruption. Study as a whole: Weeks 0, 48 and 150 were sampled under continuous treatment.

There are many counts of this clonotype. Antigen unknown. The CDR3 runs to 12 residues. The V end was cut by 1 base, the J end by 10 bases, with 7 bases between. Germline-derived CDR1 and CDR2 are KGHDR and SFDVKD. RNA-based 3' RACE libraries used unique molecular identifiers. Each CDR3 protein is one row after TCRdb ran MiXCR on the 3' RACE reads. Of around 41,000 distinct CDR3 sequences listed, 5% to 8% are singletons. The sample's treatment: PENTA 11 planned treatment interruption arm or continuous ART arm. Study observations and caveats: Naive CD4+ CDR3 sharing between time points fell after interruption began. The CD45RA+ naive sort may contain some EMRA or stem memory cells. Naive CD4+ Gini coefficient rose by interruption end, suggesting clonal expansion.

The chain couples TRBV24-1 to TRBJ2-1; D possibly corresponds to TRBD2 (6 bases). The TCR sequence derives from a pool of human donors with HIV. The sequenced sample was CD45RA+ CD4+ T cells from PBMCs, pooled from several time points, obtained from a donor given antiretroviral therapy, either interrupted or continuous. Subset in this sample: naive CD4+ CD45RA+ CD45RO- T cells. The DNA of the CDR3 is TGTGCCACCAGTGATTTCGGGGGAGAGCAGTTCTTC. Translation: CATSDFGGEQFF.